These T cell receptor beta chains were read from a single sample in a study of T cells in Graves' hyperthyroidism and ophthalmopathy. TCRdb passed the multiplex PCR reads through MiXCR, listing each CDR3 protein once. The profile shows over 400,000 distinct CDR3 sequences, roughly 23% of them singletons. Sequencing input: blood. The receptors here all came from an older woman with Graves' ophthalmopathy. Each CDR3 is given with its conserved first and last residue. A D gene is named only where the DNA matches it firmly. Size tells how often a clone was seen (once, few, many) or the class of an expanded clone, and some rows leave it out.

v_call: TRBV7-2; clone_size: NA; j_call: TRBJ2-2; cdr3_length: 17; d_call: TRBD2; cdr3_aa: CASSLGVAGGTTGELFF; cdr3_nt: TGTGCCAGCAGCTTAGGGGTTGCGGGAGGGACCACCGGGGAGCTGTTTTTT
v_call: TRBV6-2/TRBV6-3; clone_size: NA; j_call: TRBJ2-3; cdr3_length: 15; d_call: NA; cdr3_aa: CASSARLSGTDTQYF; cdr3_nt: TGTGCCAGCAGTGCGAGGTTGTCTGGCACAGATACGCAGTATTTT
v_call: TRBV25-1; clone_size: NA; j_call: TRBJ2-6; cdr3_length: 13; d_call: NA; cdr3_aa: CATQRSGANVLTF; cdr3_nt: TGTGCCACTCAGCGCTCTGGGGCCAACGTCCTGACTTTC
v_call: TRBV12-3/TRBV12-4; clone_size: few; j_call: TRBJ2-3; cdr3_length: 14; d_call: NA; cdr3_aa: CASSLLGTGDTQYF; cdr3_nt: TGTGCCAGCAGTTTATTAGGGACCGGAGATACGCAGTATTTT
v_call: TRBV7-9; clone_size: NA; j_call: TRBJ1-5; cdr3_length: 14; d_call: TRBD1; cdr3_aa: CASSWTGVGQPQHF; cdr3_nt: TGTGCCAGCAGCTGGACAGGGGTGGGTCAGCCCCAGCATTTT
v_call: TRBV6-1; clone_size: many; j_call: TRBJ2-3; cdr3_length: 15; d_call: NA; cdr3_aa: CASSPPAGSTDTQYF; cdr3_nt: TGTGCCAGCAGTCCCCCGGCGGGGTCCACAGATACGCAGTATTTT
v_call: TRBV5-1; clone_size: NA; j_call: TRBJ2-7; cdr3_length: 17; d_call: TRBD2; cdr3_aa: CASTRPAGGSGRNEQYF; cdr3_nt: TGCGCCAGCACCCGACCAGCGGGAGGATCGGGTCGCAACGAGCAGTACTTC
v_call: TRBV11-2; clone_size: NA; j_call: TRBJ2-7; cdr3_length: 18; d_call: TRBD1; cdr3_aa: CASSFGTGGFGPAYEQYF; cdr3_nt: TGTGCCAGCAGCTTTGGGACAGGGGGCTTTGGGCCAGCCTACGAGCAGTACTTC
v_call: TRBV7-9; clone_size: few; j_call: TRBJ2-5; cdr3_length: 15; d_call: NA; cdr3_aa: CASSQNGAIQETQYF; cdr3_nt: TGTGCCAGCAGCCAAAATGGCGCTATCCAAGAGACCCAGTACTTC
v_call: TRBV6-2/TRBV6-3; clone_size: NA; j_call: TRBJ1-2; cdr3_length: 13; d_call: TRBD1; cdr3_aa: CASSYRDREGYTF; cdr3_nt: TGTGCCAGCAGCTACCGGGACAGGGAAGGCTACACCTTC
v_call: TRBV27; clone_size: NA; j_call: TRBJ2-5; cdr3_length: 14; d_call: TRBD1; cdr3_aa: CASSLIAGGETQYF; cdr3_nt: TGTGCCAGCAGTTTAATAGCAGGGGGCGAGACCCAGTACTTC
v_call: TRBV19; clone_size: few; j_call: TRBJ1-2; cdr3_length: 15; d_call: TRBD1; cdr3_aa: CASTHPGAGDRGYTF; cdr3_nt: TGTGCCAGTACCCATCCCGGGGCAGGGGACAGAGGCTACACCTTC
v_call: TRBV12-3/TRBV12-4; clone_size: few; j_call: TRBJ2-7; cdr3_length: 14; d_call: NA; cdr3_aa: CASSLAVRGGEQYF; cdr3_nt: TGTGCCAGCAGTTTAGCGGTGAGGGGTGGGGAGCAGTACTTC
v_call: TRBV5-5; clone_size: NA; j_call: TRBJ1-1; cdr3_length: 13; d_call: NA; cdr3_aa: CASSLISYTEAFF; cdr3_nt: TGTGCCAGCAGCTTGATTAGTTACACTGAAGCTTTCTTT
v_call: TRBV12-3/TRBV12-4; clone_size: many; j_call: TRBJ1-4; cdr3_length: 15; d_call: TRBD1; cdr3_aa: CASSVKTGVAEKLFF; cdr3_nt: TGTGCCAGCAGCGTTAAAACAGGGGTCGCGGAAAAACTGTTTTTT
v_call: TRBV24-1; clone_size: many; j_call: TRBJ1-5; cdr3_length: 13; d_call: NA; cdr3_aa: CATSQLHWQPQHF; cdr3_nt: TGTGCCACCAGTCAACTACACTGGCAGCCCCAGCATTTT
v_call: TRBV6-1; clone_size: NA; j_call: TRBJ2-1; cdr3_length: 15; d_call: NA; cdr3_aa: CASRQSGVSSVALFF; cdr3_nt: TGTGCCAGCCGCCAGAGTGGGGTATCTAGCGTAGCACTGTTCTTC
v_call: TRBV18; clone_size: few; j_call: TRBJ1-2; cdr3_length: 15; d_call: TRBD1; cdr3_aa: CASSPGTGGVYGYTF; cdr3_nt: TGTGCCAGCTCACCCGGGACAGGAGGAGTCTATGGCTACACCTTC
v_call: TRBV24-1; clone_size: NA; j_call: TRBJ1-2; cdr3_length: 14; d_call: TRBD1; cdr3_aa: CAPLRGRSNYGYTF; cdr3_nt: TGTGCCCCCCTCAGGGGGCGAAGTAACTATGGCTACACCTTC
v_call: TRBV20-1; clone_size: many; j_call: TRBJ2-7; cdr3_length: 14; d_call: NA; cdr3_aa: CSARSIPPYHEQYF; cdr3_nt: TGCAGTGCTAGATCGATTCCTCCTTACCACGAGCAGTACTTC
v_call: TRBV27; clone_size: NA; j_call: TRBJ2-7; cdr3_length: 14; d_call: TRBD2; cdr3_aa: CASSAGTSPYEQYF; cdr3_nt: TGTGCCAGCAGTGCGGGGACTAGCCCCTACGAGCAGTACTTC
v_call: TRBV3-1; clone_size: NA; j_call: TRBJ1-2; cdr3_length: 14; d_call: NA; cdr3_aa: CASSQRGEFSGYTF; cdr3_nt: TGTGCCAGCAGCCAAAGGGGCGAGTTTTCCGGCTACACCTTC
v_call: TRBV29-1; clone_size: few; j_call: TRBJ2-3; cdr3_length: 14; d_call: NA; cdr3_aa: CSVEVPAGTDTQYF; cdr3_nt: TGCAGCGTTGAAGTGCCGGCGGGCACAGATACGCAGTATTTT
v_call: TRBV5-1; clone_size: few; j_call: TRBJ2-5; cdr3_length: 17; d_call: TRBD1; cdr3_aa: CASSLDPGQGAGETQYF; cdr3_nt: TGCGCCAGCAGCTTGGACCCGGGACAGGGGGCGGGAGAGACCCAGTACTTC
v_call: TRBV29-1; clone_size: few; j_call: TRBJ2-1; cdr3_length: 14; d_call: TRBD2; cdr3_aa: CSGTGTRKRDEQFF; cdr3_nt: TGCAGCGGCACCGGGACTAGAAAGAGGGATGAGCAGTTCTTC
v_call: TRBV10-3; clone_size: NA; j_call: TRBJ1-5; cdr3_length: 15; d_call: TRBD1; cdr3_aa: CATSGGGDSNQPQHF; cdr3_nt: TGTGCCACCTCAGGGGGAGGGGATAGCAATCAGCCCCAGCATTTT
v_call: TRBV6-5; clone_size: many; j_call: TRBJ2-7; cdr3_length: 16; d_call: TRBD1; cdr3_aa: CASSYARPGQGNEQYF; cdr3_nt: TGTGCCAGCAGTTACGCTCGCCCGGGACAGGGAAACGAGCAGTACTTC
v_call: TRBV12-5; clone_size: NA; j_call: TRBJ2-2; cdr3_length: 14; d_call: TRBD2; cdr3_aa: CASGPSGYTGELFF; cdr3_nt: TGTGCTAGTGGGCCTAGCGGTTACACCGGGGAGCTGTTTTTT
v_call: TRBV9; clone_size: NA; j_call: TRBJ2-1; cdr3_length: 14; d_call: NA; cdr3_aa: CASSLGLLSGEQFF; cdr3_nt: TGTGCCAGCAGCCTTGGACTACTCTCCGGTGAGCAGTTCTTC
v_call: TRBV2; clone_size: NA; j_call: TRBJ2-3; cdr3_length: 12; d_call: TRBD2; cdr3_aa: CASERETYTQYF; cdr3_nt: TGTGCCAGCGAGCGGGAGACGTATACGCAGTATTTT